Presented here are 2 T cell receptor beta chains from one specimen sequenced in a study of CXCR3-negative and CXCR3-positive naive CD8 T cells. Overall study findings and caveats: CXCR3-positive naive cells carried more hydrophobic TRB CDR3s than CXCR3-negative ones.

All TRB cDNA libraries came from 5' RACE performed with UMI labels. TCRdb reprocessed the 5' RACE reads and stores each CDR3 protein as one record, lacking DNA. The sample's table shows some 47,000 distinct CDR3 sequences. Antigen specificity for these receptors is unknown. Specimen: naive CXCR3+ CD8+ T cells from blood. Subset indicated: CD45RO-CCR7+CD27+CD95- naive CD8+ T cells expressing CXCR3 (TNR3+). The receptors shown here come from a human donor in good health. Some clones in this sample may be carry-over from other donors' samples.

The V gene is TRBV12-3 or TRBV12-4, the J gene TRBJ2-5; checking the TCRdb D call of TRBD1 is not possible without DNA. The CDR3 sequence is 13 residues long. This CDR3 is CASSPGQLPPPYF.

V is TRBV7-9 and J is TRBJ2-7. CDR3 size: 16 residues. Germline values: CDR1 SEHNR, CDR2 FQNEAQ (reference sequence). The chain's CDR3 is CASSLLWGSSSYEQYF.